This T cell receptor beta chain was observed in a study of T cell responses to AZD1222 COVID-19 vaccine. On the study more broadly: Second doses at about 4 or about 12 weeks were pooled.

As to this clone: Its antigen is as yet unknown.

Sequenced by immunoSEQ multiplex PCR; TCRdb stores in-frame clones only, minus some. Here the sample spans approximately 150,000 clones, more than 90% being singletons. Overall study results and limits: Spike was spanned by vaccine-associated CD4 TCRs, with dominance at 160-218 and 743-854. Donors were chiefly white British, with a greater number of females, and clonal diversity was perhaps underestimated. Researchers took repertoire samples only after the peak T cell response had come.

This receptor was taken from an adult in good health. The sequencing here drew on peripheral blood, taken on day 0 of AZD1222 vaccination.

The CDR3 here is CASSPQGVGNTEAFF. The CDR3 DNA follows: TGTGCCAGCTCACCACAGGGTGTAGGGAACACTGAAGCTTTCTTT. The chain recombines TRBV18 with TRBJ1-1; D is undetermined. V lost 1 base, J lost 1 base, and 10 bases lay in between. CDR3 length: 15 amino acids. Germline-derived CDR1 and CDR2 are KGHSH and LQKENI. The full variable domain, its missing parts supplied by reference TRBV18 and TRBJ1-1, is NAGVMQNPRHLVRRRGQEARLRCSPMKGHSHVYWYRQLPEEGLKFMVYLQKENIIDESGMPKERFSAEFPKEGPSILRIQQVVRGDSAAYFCASSPQGVGNTEAFFGQGTRLTVV.